This record covers a single TCR beta chain. What it binds is unknown. The sample belongs to a study of beta chain features in type 1 diabetes. General study points: Insertions at VDJ junctions were less frequent in type 1 diabetes patients. These patients also deleted more nucleotides at the same junctions. People with Type 1 diabetes carried modestly yet significantly shorter TCRB CDR3s in all four CD4+ subsets.

One heparinised blood draw averaging approximately 0.11 L was given by each donor. Reverse transcription of all isolated RNA meant that expressed TCRB transcripts were sequenced. There were several million reads on average in the naive, central memory and regulatory T cell samples. Data came from immunoSEQ multiplex PCR; TCRdb stores just in-frame clones and leaves some out. In the table there are 200,000 to 250,000 clones, roughly 70% of which are singletons. Sequenced input: naive CD4+ T cells from blood. The TCR was taken from a man aged 25-45 years in good health.

CDR3 coding DNA: TGCGCCAGCAGCCCCTCAGGAGGGGGACAGCAAGAGACCCAGTACTTC. It translates to CASSPSGGGQQETQYF. The chain employs TRBV5-1 and TRBJ2-5, with D perhaps TRBD1 (7 bases). The CDR3 spans 16 residues. V lost 4 bases and J 2 bases, leaving 18 bases between the germline ends. The germline V gene has CDR1 SGHRS and CDR2 YFSETQ. Full variable domain (missing parts from reference TRBV5-1 and TRBJ2-5): KAGVTQTPRYLIKTRGQQVTLSCSPISGHRSVSWYQQTPGQGLQFLFEYFSETQRNKGNFPGRFSGRQFSNSRSEMNVSTLELGDSALYLCASSPSGGGQQETQYFGPGTRLLVL.